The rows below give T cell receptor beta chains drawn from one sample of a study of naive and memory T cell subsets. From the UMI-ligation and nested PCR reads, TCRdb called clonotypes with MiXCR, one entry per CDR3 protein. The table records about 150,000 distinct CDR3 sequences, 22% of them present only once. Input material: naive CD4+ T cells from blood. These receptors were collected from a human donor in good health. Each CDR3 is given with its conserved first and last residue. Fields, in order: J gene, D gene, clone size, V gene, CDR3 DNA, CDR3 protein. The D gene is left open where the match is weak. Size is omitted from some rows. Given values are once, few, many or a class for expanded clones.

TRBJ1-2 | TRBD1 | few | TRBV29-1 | TGCAGCGTTGATAAGGACAGGGACTATGGCTACACCTTC | CSVDKDRDYGYTF
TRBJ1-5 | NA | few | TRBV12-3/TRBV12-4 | TGTGCCAGCAGTCGAACGACAGGCGGCAATCAGCCCCAGCATTTT | CASSRTTGGNQPQHF
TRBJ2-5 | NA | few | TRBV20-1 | TGCAGTGCTACGTGGGGGGCTGAGACCCAGTACTTC | CSATWGAETQYF
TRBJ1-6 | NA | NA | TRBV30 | TGTGCCTGGAATTTTAAGAATTCACCCCTCCACTTT | CAWNFKNSPLHF
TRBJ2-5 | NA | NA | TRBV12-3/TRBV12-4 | TGTGCCAGCAGTATTCGGACGGGTTACCAAGAGACCCAGTACTTC | CASSIRTGYQETQYF
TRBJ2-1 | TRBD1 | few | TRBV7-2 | TGTGCCAGCAGCTACCGACAGGGGGGCCGCGGTGAGCAGTTCTTC | CASSYRQGGRGEQFF
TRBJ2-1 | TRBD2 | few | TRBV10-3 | TGTGCCATCAGTGAGAGGGGACTAGCGGGGGTAAGCTCCTACAATGAGCAGTTCTTC | CAISERGLAGVSSYNEQFF
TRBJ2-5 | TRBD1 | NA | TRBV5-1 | TGCGCCAGCAGCTTGGATGGGACAGGGCAAGAGACCCAGTACTTC | CASSLDGTGQETQYF
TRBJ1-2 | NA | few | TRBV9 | TGTGCCAGCGCGTACCCATCCGGCTACACCTTC | CASAYPSGYTF
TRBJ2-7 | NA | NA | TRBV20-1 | TGCAGTGCCGCCCTTACTGCCGCGCTCTACGAGCAGTACTTC | CSAALTAALYEQYF
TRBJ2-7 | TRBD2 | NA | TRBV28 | TGTGCCAGCAGACAGAGGACTAGTGAGTCCTACGAGCAGTACTTC | CASRQRTSESYEQYF
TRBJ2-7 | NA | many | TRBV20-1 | TGCAGTGCTAGAGATACTAACCCCGGAATCTACGAGCAGTACTTC | CSARDTNPGIYEQYF
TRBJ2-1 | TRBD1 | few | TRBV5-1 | TGCGCCAGCAGCTTGGGACAGGGATACTACAATGAGCAGTTCTTC | CASSLGQGYYNEQFF
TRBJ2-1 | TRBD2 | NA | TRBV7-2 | TGTGCCAGCAGCCCCACTGGCGGGAGAGGGACTGAGCAGTTCTTC | CASSPTGGRGTEQFF
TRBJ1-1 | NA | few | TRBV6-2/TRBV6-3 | TGTGCCAGCAGTTACTCGAGTGCAGGGATGAACACTGAAGCTTTCTTT | CASSYSSAGMNTEAFF
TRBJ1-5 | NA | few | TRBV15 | TGTGCCACCAGCAGAGATCTCAATCAGCCCCAGCATTTT | CATSRDLNQPQHF
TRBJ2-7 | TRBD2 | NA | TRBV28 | TGTGCCAGCTCAAGCGGGGCCGAGGGAGAGCAGTACTTC | CASSSGAEGEQYF
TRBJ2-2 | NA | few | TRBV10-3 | TGTGCCATCAGTGTCGGGCTCGCGAACACCGGGGAGCTGTTTTTT | CAISVGLANTGELFF
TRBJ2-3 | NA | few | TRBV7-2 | TGTGCCAGCAGCGACGGCGCAGATACGCAGTATTTT | CASSDGADTQYF
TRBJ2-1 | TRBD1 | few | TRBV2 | TGTGCCAGCAGTGCGGACAGGGGCCAGACCCTTAATGATGAGCAGTTCTTC | CASSADRGQTLNDEQFF
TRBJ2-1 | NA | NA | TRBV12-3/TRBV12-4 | TGTGCCAGCAGTTTAGGGCAGGGAAGAGGGAATGAGCAGTTCTTC | CASSLGQGRGNEQFF
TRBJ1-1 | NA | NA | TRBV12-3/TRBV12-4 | TGTGCCAGCAGTTTCGGGGGTGAAGCTTTCTTT | CASSFGGEAFF
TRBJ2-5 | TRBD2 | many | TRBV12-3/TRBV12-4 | TGTGCCAGCAGTTTGAGGCTAGCGGGAGTAGAGACCCAGTACTTC | CASSLRLAGVETQYF
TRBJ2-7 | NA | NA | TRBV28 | TGTGCCAGCAGTTTCCGAGGGTTTAGCGAGCAGTACTTC | CASSFRGFSEQYF
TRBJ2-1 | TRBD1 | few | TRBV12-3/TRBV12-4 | TGTGCCAGCAGCCGCGGGGGACAGGGGGATAGTGAGCAGTTCTTC | CASSRGGQGDSEQFF
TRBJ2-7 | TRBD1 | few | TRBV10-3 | TGTGCCATCACACCCGGGACAGGGTATTTCGAGCAGTACTTC | CAITPGTGYFEQYF
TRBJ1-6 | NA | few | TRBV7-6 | TGTGCCAGCAGCTTAGGGGACGCCGTCCATTCACCCCTCCACTTT | CASSLGDAVHSPLHF
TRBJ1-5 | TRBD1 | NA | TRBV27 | TGTGCCAGCAGACAATCGAGGGGACAGGGCAATCAGCCCCAGCATTTT | CASRQSRGQGNQPQHF
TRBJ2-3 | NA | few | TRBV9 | TGTGCCAGCAGCCCCCAAGTAAGGCTCCGCACAGATACGCAGTATTTT | CASSPQVRLRTDTQYF
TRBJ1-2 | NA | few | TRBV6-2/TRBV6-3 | TGTGCCAGCTGCCCTTCGCGGGGTTATGGCTACACCTTC | CASCPSRGYGYTF
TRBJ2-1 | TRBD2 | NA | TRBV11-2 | TGTGCCAGCAGCATGAGACTAGCGGGTCTTTACAATGAGCAGTTCTTC | CASSMRLAGLYNEQFF
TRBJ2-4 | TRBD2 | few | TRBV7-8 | TGTGCCAGCAGCTTACAGCGCCGGCGGGAGGGCTGGGGGTTAAACGCGGCCAAAAACATTCAGTACTTC | CASSLQRRREGWGLNAAKNIQYF
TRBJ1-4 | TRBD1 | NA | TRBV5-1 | TGCGCCAGCAGCTTGTTCGTCAGGGGGGCAACTAATGAAAAACTGTTTTTT | CASSLFVRGATNEKLFF
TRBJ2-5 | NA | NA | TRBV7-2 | TGTGCCAGCAGCTTTACGGGGGTAGAGACCCAGTACTTC | CASSFTGVETQYF
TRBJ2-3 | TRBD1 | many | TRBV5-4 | TGTGCCAGCAGCCGACAGGGGGCCGGTACGCAGTATTTT | CASSRQGAGTQYF
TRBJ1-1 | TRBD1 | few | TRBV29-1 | TGCAGCGTCGACAGGGGCCTTCGCACTGAAGCTTTCTTT | CSVDRGLRTEAFF
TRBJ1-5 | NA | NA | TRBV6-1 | TGTGCCAGCAGTGAACCCCGACAGCCCCAGCATTTT | CASSEPRQPQHF
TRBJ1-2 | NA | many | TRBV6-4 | TGTGCCAGCAGTGTGGGCAGCCTTAACTATGGCTACACCTTC | CASSVGSLNYGYTF
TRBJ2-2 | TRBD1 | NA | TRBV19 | TGTGCCAGTAGTCCGCGGACAGGTAGAGGTCGGACCGGGGAGCTGTTTTTT | CASSPRTGRGRTGELFF
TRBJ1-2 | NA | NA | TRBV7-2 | TGTGCCAGCAGCTTAGATGCGGGCACCTATGGCTACACCTTC | CASSLDAGTYGYTF
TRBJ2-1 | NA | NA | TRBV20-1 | TGCAGTGCTTTCCGGGGAGCCTACAATGAGCAGTTCTTC | CSAFRGAYNEQFF
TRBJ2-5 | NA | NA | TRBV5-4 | TGTGCCAGCAGCTTGAGCAGCGCGACCCAGTACTTC | CASSLSSATQYF
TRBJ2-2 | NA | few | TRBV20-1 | TGCAGTGCCCCTGGGGGAACCGGGGAGCTGTTTTTT | CSAPGGTGELFF
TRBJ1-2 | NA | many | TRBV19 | TGTGCCTCAACCGAGCAGTTGATATCTAACTATGGCTACACCTTC | CASTEQLISNYGYTF
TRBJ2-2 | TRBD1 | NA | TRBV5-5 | TGTGCCAGCAGCGTTGGACAGGGGGCAAAGGGGGAGCTGTTTTTT | CASSVGQGAKGELFF
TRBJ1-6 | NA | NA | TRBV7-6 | TGTGCCAGCAGCCCCCGGGGATCACCCCTCCACTTT | CASSPRGSPLHF
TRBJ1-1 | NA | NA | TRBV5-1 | TGCGCCAGCAGCCGGACGGTCTTTAAGGATGAAGCTTTCTTT | CASSRTVFKDEAFF
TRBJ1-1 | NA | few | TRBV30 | TGTGCCTGGAGTGTATTGTCAGGGAGAGGAGAAGCTTTCTTT | CAWSVLSGRGEAFF
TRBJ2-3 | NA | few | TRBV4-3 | TGCGCCAGCAGCCAAGATTTTGGCGGGACCCAGGATACGCAGTATTTT | CASSQDFGGTQDTQYF
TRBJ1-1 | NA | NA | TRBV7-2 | TGTGCCAGCAGGCAGGGACCTCTCACTGAAGCTTTCTTT | CASRQGPLTEAFF
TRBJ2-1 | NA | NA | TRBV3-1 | TGTGCCAGCAGCCGAACAGGGAATGAGCAGTTCTTC | CASSRTGNEQFF
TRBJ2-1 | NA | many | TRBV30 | TGTGCCTGGAGTCGAGGCCTGGGCAATGAGCAGTTCTTC | CAWSRGLGNEQFF
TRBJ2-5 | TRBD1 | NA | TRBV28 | TGTGCCAGCAAGATACAGGGGTCTGGAGAGACCCAGTACTTC | CASKIQGSGETQYF